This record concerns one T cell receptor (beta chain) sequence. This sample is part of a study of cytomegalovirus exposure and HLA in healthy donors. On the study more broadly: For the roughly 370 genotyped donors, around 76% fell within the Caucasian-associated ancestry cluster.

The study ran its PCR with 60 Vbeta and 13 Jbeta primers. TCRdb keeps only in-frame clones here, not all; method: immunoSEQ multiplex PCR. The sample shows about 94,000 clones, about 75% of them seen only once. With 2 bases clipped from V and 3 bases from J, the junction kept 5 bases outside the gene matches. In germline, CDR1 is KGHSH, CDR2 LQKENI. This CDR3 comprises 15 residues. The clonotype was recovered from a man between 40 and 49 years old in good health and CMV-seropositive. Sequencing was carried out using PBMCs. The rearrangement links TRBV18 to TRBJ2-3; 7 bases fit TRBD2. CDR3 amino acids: CASSPGGSWTDTQYF. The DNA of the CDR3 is TGTGCCAGCTCACCAGGCGGGAGCTGGACAGATACGCAGTATTTT. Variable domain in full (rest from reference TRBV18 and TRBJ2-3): NAGVMQNPRHLVRRRGQEARLRCSPMKGHSHVYWYRQLPEEGLKFMVYLQKENIIDESGMPKERFSAEFPKEGPSILRIQQVVRGDSAAYFCASSPGGSWTDTQYFGPGTRLTVL.